This T cell receptor (beta chain) came from a study of low-dose radiotherapy and immunotherapy resistance in tumors. On the study more broadly: The fractionation for Cohort 1 was 0.5 Gy per fraction every 2 weeks, totaling 6.5 Gy. Across 26 weeks, 13 Gy in total went to Cohort 2, delivered as 1 Gy per fraction every two weeks.

Deletions cut 5 bases from V and 6 bases from J, with 8 bases between. CDR1 and CDR2 from the germline V gene are MNHEY and SVGEGT. The CDR3 is 12 residues long. As for time point: after trial treatment. Treatment in this sample: LDRT plus nivolumab, ipilimumab, low-dose cyclophosphamide and aspirin (RACIN trial). Donors received a regimen that comprised nivolumab, ipilimumab, aspirin, low-dose cyclophosphamide and low-dose radiotherapy. TRAV- and TRBV-specific primers primed first-strand cDNA, covering alpha and beta chains. TCR amplification ran 15 to 25 PCR cycles using constant-region and V-primer adapter primers. MiXCR was run by TCRdb on the reads, yielding one entry per CDR3 protein. The repertoire has tens of thousands of distinct CDR3 sequences, 25% of them found once; the top ten carry 10%.

The chain uses TRBV6-2 or TRBV6-3 and TRBJ2-4; D remains ambiguous. The sample consisted of PBMCs, taken after low-dose radiotherapy plus immunotherapy. The receptor was derived from a male donor with prostate cancer. The CDR3 DNA sequence: TGTGCCAGCAGTGAAGGGCTAAACATTCAGTACTTC. Translation gives CASSEGLNIQYF.